The clone carrying this TCR beta chain was seen repeatedly, ten times or more. The entry originates in a study of T-cell reconstitution after alpha-beta-depleted transplantation in children. Library preparation (for TCRbeta) was performed with unique molecular identifiers. TCRdb processed the PCR reads anew with MiXCR; each CDR3 protein has one entry. In the table there are around 600,000 distinct CDR3 sequences, around 17% of which are singletons. The CDR3 contains 15 residues. CDR1 and CDR2 from the germline V gene are SEHNR and FQNEAQ (reference sequence). V shed 1 base and J shed 4 bases, with 13 bases lying between them.

The chain employs TRBV7-9 and TRBJ2-5, with D possibly being TRBD1 (5 bases). The source of this sequence is a human donor who donated a stem cell graft to a child with acute myeloid leukemia. The material was PBMCs from the stem cell graft donor, obtained from the stem cell graft. The CDR3 coding sequence is TGTGCCAGCAGCTTAGAGCAGGGTATTCGAGAGACCCAGTACTTC. Protein product: CASSLEQGIRETQYF.